This is a list of T cell receptor beta chains from one sample in a study of early T cells in non-severe SARS-CoV-2 infection. TCRdb re-called the 5' RACE reads through MiXCR, storing one row per CDR3 protein. The sample has approximately 84,000 distinct CDR3 sequences; roughly 13% are singletons. Sequences were obtained from whole blood. These TCRs come from an adult who was a healthcare worker with PCR-confirmed SARS-CoV-2 infection or an uninfected control (not recorded which). CDR3s include the opening cysteine and the closing phenylalanine or tryptophan. Each record gives: D gene, clone size, J gene, V gene, CDR3 DNA, CDR3 protein. The D gene is left open where the match is weak. A row's size may be missing; if present it is once, few, many or a size class.

TRBD2,-,TRBJ2-2,TRBV11-3,TGTGCCAGCAGCCCCCGTGGACTAGCGCACGGGAGGGAGCTGTTTTTT,CASSPRGLAHGRELFF
-,-,TRBJ1-6,TRBV20-1,TGCAGTGCTAGAGAATCGAGGGTTTCACCCCTCCACTTT,CSARESRVSPLHF
-,-,TRBJ2-2,TRBV2,TGTGCCAGCAGTGAAAGGGGCCTGAACACCGGGGAGCTGTTTTTT,CASSERGLNTGELFF
-,-,TRBJ1-1,TRBV5-4,TGTGCCAGCAGCTTGGGACGGGCAGGGCACACTGAAGCTTTCTTT,CASSLGRAGHTEAFF
-,many,TRBJ2-5,TRBV5-1,TGCGCCAGCAGCTTGGCGGTTGGGGACGGAGAAGAGACCCAGTACTTC,CASSLAVGDGEETQYF
-,-,TRBJ2-4,TRBV20-1,TGCAGTGCTAGGACCGACGAAGGATTGAACATTCAGTACTTC,CSARTDEGLNIQYF
TRBD2,many,TRBJ2-7,TRBV4-2,TGTGCCAGCAGCCAGAGACTAGCGGGGGGCGGATACGAGCAGTACTTC,CASSQRLAGGGYEQYF
TRBD2,-,TRBJ2-3,TRBV3-1,TGTGCCAGCAGCGGGACTAGCGGGAGTCTAGATACGCAGTATTTT,CASSGTSGSLDTQYF
-,-,TRBJ2-1,TRBV7-9,TGTGCCAGCAGCGTTCAATCAATGAGGAATGAGCAGTTCTTC,CASSVQSMRNEQFF
-,many,TRBJ2-7,TRBV18,TGTGCCAGCTCACCACCTACAGGACAATTCTACGAGCAGTACTTC,CASSPPTGQFYEQYF
-,-,TRBJ2-3,TRBV29-1,TGCAGCGTTGAATTCGGAGATACGCAGTATTTT,CSVEFGDTQYF
TRBD2,-,TRBJ2-1,TRBV29-1,TGCAGCGTTGGGGGACTAGCGGGGGCCTACAATGAGCAGTTCTTC,CSVGGLAGAYNEQFF
-,-,TRBJ2-7,TRBV12-3/TRBV12-4,TGTGCCAGCAGTCACTCGGCGGGTTACGAGCAGTACTTC,CASSHSAGYEQYF
TRBD2,-,TRBJ2-1,TRBV6-5,TGTGCCAGCAGGGAACTAGCGTCCCCTGTCAATGAGCAGTTCTTC,CASRELASPVNEQFF
TRBD1,-,TRBJ1-4,TRBV9,TGTGCCAGCAGTCCCACGGGACAGCCTAATGAAAAACTGTTTTTT,CASSPTGQPNEKLFF
TRBD2,few,TRBJ2-2,TRBV27,TGTGCCAGCAAGAGGGCAGGTCTAGCGGGAGGGTACATCGGGGAGCTGTTTTTT,CASKRAGLAGGYIGELFF
-,many,TRBJ2-3,TRBV11-2,TGTGCCAGCAGCTCCCGGGCCACCCGAGGGACAGATACGCAGTATTTT,CASSSRATRGTDTQYF
-,-,TRBJ2-5,TRBV20-1,TGCAGTGCTTACTACGACCCGGGAGAGACCCAGTACTTC,CSAYYDPGETQYF
-,-,TRBJ1-3,TRBV6-5,TGTGCCAGCAGTTACTCGAATGTTCGGGGGTTTAGTGGAAACACCATATATTTT,CASSYSNVRGFSGNTIYF
TRBD1,few,TRBJ1-3,TRBV20-1,TGCAGTGCTAGCGGGACAGCCGGGGGTTCTGGAAACACCATATATTTT,CSASGTAGGSGNTIYF
-,-,TRBJ2-5,TRBV29-1,TGCAGCGTTGAGGGGGCGGAACAAGAGACCCAGTACTTC,CSVEGAEQETQYF
TRBD1,-,TRBJ2-7,TRBV12-3/TRBV12-4,TGTGCCAGCACCTTCACCGGGACAGGGGACCAGCAGTACTTC,CASTFTGTGDQQYF
TRBD2,few,TRBJ2-3,TRBV7-2,TGTGCCAGCAGCTTAGGACGGGCGGGGGGGAGCACAGATACGCAGTATTTT,CASSLGRAGGSTDTQYF
TRBD1,-,TRBJ1-2,TRBV3-1,TGTGCCAGCAGCCAAGGACAGGGCAAGTATGGCTACACCTTC,CASSQGQGKYGYTF
-,many,TRBJ1-4,TRBV14,TGTGCCAGCAGCCAGGGCAGCCTCTCGGTAGGGGAAAAACTGTTTTTT,CASSQGSLSVGEKLFF
-,few,TRBJ2-3,TRBV20-1,TGCAGTGCCATCCGCGGGGATGGAGGTACGCAGTATTTT,CSAIRGDGGTQYF
-,-,TRBJ2-6,TRBV20-1,TGCAGTGCTAGTAAGGGCAGGATTAACTCTGGGGCCAACGTCCTGACTTTC,CSASKGRINSGANVLTF
-,-,TRBJ1-5,TRBV27,TGTGCCAGCAGCTGGGCGGGGGCTAGCAATCAGCCCCAGCATTTT,CASSWAGASNQPQHF